The clone carrying this TCR beta chain was observed at least ten times. What it recognizes is unknown. No patient had received any treatment before thyroid surgery. The data derive from a study of metastatic and nonmetastatic thyroid tumors. Background on the study: Comparison of repertoires was carried out across blood and tumor or nodule tissue from malignant and benign thyroid patients. Notes on the study in general: Significantly higher TCR beta diversity was reportedly seen in malignant thyroid tumors than benign nodules, in blood and tumor.

The CDR3 extends over 15 amino acids. CDR1 is LNHNV, CDR2 YYDKDF, per germline (reference sequence). J lost 4 bases, V lost 3 bases, and 5 bases had no gene match. TCRdb re-called the PCR reads via MiXCR. In the table there are about 40,000 clones, about 10% of which are singletons. The origin of this receptor is a female donor with papillary thyroid cancer or a benign thyroid nodule (not recorded which). Some clones in this sample may be carry-over from other donors' samples. The V and J genes are TRBV15 and TRBJ2-5; 10 bases agree with TRBD2. The sequencing input was blood. The CDR3 loop is CATSSQRGGGETQYF. The CDR3 DNA sequence: TGTGCCACCAGCAGCCAGCGGGGGGGAGGAGAGACCCAGTACTTC.